Listed below are T cell receptor beta chains from one sample, sequenced in a study of cytomegalovirus exposure and HLA in healthy donors. Assay used: immunoSEQ multiplex PCR; TCRdb lists only in-frame clones, some missing. The top ten clones hold 6.5% to 9.5% of a sample with roughly 49,000 clones, 90% to 95% of them seen once. Sequenced sample: PBMCs. These receptors originate from a woman in her late teens or twenties in good health and CMV-seropositive. Each CDR3 is given with its conserved first and last residue. The D gene is left open where the match is weak. Some rows have no size entry. The others give once, few or many, or a class for an expanded clone.

d_call	j_call	v_call	clone_size	cdr3_aa	cdr3_nt
TRBD1	TRBJ2-3	TRBV28	NA	CASSPWTGRDTQYF	TGTGCCAGCAGTCCCTGGACAGGACGAGATACGCAGTATTTT
TRBD2	TRBJ2-5	TRBV5-1	NA	CASSSQTSGALKTQYF	TGCGCCAGCAGCTCGCAGACTAGCGGGGCGTTGAAGACCCAGTACTTC
NA	TRBJ1-5	TRBV7-6	NA	CASSPTGLSNQPQHF	TGTGCCAGCAGCCCTACAGGGCTTAGCAATCAGCCCCAGCATTTT
TRBD2	TRBJ2-7	TRBV19	NA	CASSAPTSGSGEQYF	TGTGCCAGTAGTGCTCCGACTAGCGGGAGTGGAGAGCAGTACTTC
NA	TRBJ2-7	TRBV28	NA	CASRRQANPYEQYF	TGTGCCAGCAGACGACAGGCTAATCCCTACGAGCAGTACTTC
NA	TRBJ2-2	TRBV2	NA	CASKLLTGRGHNTGELFF	TGTGCCAGCAAACTTCTTACAGGCAGGGGCCATAACACCGGGGAGCTGTTTTTT
TRBD2	TRBJ2-7	TRBV7-9	NA	CASRPTSGSSEQYF	TGTGCCAGCAGGCCAACTAGCGGGAGTAGCGAGCAGTACTTC
NA	TRBJ2-3	TRBV7-9	NA	CASSLDGGHNTDTQYF	TGTGCCAGCAGCTTAGATGGGGGACACAACACAGATACGCAGTATTTT
NA	TRBJ1-1	TRBV5-5	NA	CASSLIRHNTEAFF	TGTGCCAGCAGCTTGATAAGACATAACACTGAAGCTTTCTTT
NA	TRBJ1-1	TRBV29-1	NA	CSVAPGREETEAFF	TGCAGCGTTGCCCCGGGGAGGGAGGAGACTGAAGCTTTCTTT
NA	TRBJ2-7	TRBV6-5	few	CASSTRESGEQYF	TGTGCCAGCAGTACGAGGGAATCAGGCGAGCAGTACTTC
TRBD2	TRBJ2-5	TRBV7-9	NA	CASSLGRLAGGETQYF	TGTGCCAGCAGCTTAGGGAGACTAGCGGGAGGTGAGACCCAGTACTTC
NA	TRBJ2-2	TRBV27	once	CASSLSNQAANTGELFF	TGTGCCAGCAGTTTATCGAATCAAGCGGCGAACACCGGGGAGCTGTTTTTT
NA	TRBJ2-3	TRBV27	NA	CASSLFQSSTDTQYF	TGTGCCAGCAGTTTATTCCAGTCTAGCACAGATACGCAGTATTTT
TRBD2	TRBJ2-7	TRBV6-1	NA	CASRAGTSGSYEQYF	TGTGCCAGCAGAGCAGGGACTAGCGGCTCCTACGAGCAGTACTTC
NA	TRBJ2-6	TRBV10-3	once	CAITGAGANVLTF	TGTGCCATCACGGGAGCTGGGGCCAACGTCCTGACTTTC
NA	TRBJ1-1	TRBV7-9	NA	CASSVGGGGEAFF	TGTGCCAGCAGCGTCGGCGGTGGTGGTGAAGCTTTCTTT
TRBD1	TRBJ2-7	TRBV19	NA	CASSGGQGAGEQYF	TGTGCCAGTAGTGGGGGACAGGGTGCCGGGGAGCAGTACTTC
NA	TRBJ2-2	TRBV5-4	NA	CASSLQGGKIGELFF	TGTGCCAGCAGCTTACAGGGGGGGAAGATCGGGGAGCTGTTTTTT
TRBD1	TRBJ2-5	TRBV23-1	NA	CASSQGTGDLKETQYF	TGCGCCAGCAGTCAAGGGACAGGGGACCTAAAAGAGACCCAGTACTTC
NA	TRBJ1-3	TRBV6-5	NA	CASSPNTGENTIYF	TGTGCCAGCAGCCCGAACACAGGCGAAAACACCATATATTTT
TRBD2	TRBJ2-5	TRBV10-1	NA	CASSVNSGAQETQYF	TGCGCCAGCAGTGTGAATAGCGGGGCACAAGAGACCCAGTACTTC
TRBD1	TRBJ1-2	TRBV6-1	NA	CASSEVLTGGGYGYTF	TGTGCCAGCAGTGAAGTACTTACAGGGGGCGGGTATGGCTACACCTTC
TRBD2	TRBJ2-3	TRBV28	NA	CASSPRLAGGKDTQYF	TGTGCCAGCAGTCCCAGACTAGCGGGAGGGAAAGATACGCAGTATTTT
NA	TRBJ2-7	TRBV27	once	CASSLTGFNEQYF	TGTGCCAGCAGTTTAACAGGTTTTAACGAGCAGTACTTC
NA	TRBJ2-2	TRBV25-1	NA	CASSQDMAGELFF	TGTGCCAGCAGTCAGGATATGGCCGGGGAGCTGTTTTTT
NA	TRBJ1-1	TRBV11-2	NA	CASSPREDWNTEAFF	TGTGCCAGCAGCCCCCGCGAGGATTGGAACACTGAAGCTTTCTTT
NA	TRBJ2-6	TRBV6-1	few	CASRVPGAGANVLTF	TGTGCCAGCAGGGTACCGGGGGCTGGGGCCAACGTCCTGACTTTC
NA	TRBJ1-2	TRBV6-1	NA	CASRNGRSGGYTF	TGTGCCAGCAGAAATGGGAGGTCTGGTGGCTACACCTTC
TRBD2	TRBJ2-7	TRBV27	NA	CASSPYVGLAGVFDEQYF	TGTGCCAGCAGTCCGTATGTAGGACTAGCGGGAGTATTCGACGAGCAGTACTTC
NA	TRBJ2-7	TRBV28	NA	CASSFGSEYEQYF	TGTGCCAGCAGTTTCGGGTCGGAATACGAGCAGTACTTC
TRBD1	TRBJ2-7	TRBV27	NA	CATQLDPTGDEQYF	TGTGCCACCCAACTCGACCCGACAGGGGACGAGCAGTACTTC
NA	TRBJ1-6	TRBV28	NA	CASRPSFVGGSSPLHF	TGTGCCAGCAGACCCTCCTTCGTAGGGGGTTCATCACCCCTCCACTTT
NA	TRBJ1-2	TRBV6-5	NA	CASSYTIGGGGYTF	TGTGCCAGCAGTTACACTATCGGGGGTGGAGGCTACACCTTC
NA	TRBJ2-3	TRBV12-5	NA	CASGLRFSTQYF	TGTGCTAGTGGTTTGAGATTTAGTACGCAGTATTTT